Shown below are 12 T cell receptor beta chains from a single sample sequenced in a study of PD-1 blockade in classical Hodgkin lymphoma. Patients all relapsed after autologous stem cell transplantation, and there was variation in brentuximab vedotin exposure. Assay used: immunoSEQ multiplex PCR; TCRdb lists only in-frame clones, some missing. This table has 37,000 or so clones, 70% to 90% appearing once. Source: peripheral blood mononuclear cells (PBMCs), taken before the second cycle of nivolumab. The receptors originated from a human donor with classical Hodgkin lymphoma.

CDR3 coding DNA: TGTGCCAGCAGTCTCGGGGGGTACGAGCAGTACTTC. Its protein is CASSLGGYEQYF. The chain is built from TRBV28 and TRBJ2-7, with 7 nucleotides matching TRBD2. After removal of 5 bases from V and 4 bases from J, the junction contained 2 bases not matched to a gene. The CDR3 is made up of 12 amino acids. Germline CDR1 MDHEN, CDR2 SYDVKM.

The chain joins TRBV11-2 to TRBJ1-1, with 11 positions matching TRBD1. Germline loops: CDR1 SGHAT, CDR2 FQNNGV. The CDR3 is 16 residues long. V gave up 0 bases and J gave up 5 bases; unmatched junction bases: 5. The CDR3, as DNA: TGTGCCAGCAGCTTAGATCTGGGACAGGGGGGAACTGAAGCTTTCTTT. Translation: CASSLDLGQGGTEAFF.

This clone has just a few counts. The chain has TRBV6-5 and TRBJ2-7; no clear D gene. The CDR3 sequence is 13 residues long. V dropped 2 bases and J dropped 3 bases, with 8 bases sitting between them. Germline V gene lookup returns CDR1 MNHEY and CDR2 SVGAGI. CDR3 region: CASSYEGSYEQYF. The CDR3 bases are TGTGCCAGCAGTTACGAAGGCAGCTACGAGCAGTACTTC.

This sequence joins TRBV9 and TRBJ2-2; tentatively, D is TRBD2 (6 bases). Germline CDR1 reads SGDLS; CDR2 reads YYNGEE. The V end lost 0 bases, the J end lost 0 bases, and 9 bases lay between the germline ends. The CDR3 runs to 16 residues. CDR3: CASSVVAGTNTGELFF. In DNA, the CDR3 is TGTGCCAGCAGCGTAGTGGCGGGAACGAACACCGGGGAGCTGTTTTTT.

This chain joins TRBV5-4 and TRBJ2-7; D assignment may be TRBD1 or TRBD2 (7 bases each). V was shortened by 3 bases and J by 4 bases, with 14 bases between the two germline ends. Germline CDR1 reads SGHNT; CDR2 reads YYREEE (reference sequence). This CDR3 has 14 amino acids. The CDR3 DNA reads TGTGCCAGCAGCTCAGGGGGGGCAGGGTACGAGCAGTACTTC. Its translation: CASSSGGAGYEQYF.

This chain uses TRBV27 with TRBJ1-2, with 7 positions matching TRBD1. V lost 0 bases, J lost 5 bases, and 3 bases stayed unmatched. The CDR3 is made up of 14 amino acids. Looked up from germline, CDR1 is MNHEY and CDR2 is SMNVEV (reference sequence). CDR3 in DNA: TGTGCCAGCAGTTTATCAGGGGGCGCGTATGGCTACACCTTC. It encodes CASSLSGGAYGYTF.

This chain connects TRBV4-1 to TRBJ1-1; 9 bases fit TRBD1. The CDR3 has 16 residues. The V gene's germline CDR1 is MGHRA and CDR2 YSYEKL. Germline trimming cut 0 bases from V and 5 bases from J; bases unmatched to any gene: 7. In DNA form, the CDR3 reads TGCGCCAGCAGCCAAGAACCTCAGGACAGGGGTACTGAAGCTTTCTTT. Its translation is CASSQEPQDRGTEAFF.

The V call is TRBV21-1, the J call TRBJ1-1. TRBV21-1 is deemed a pseudogene. The CDR3 extends over 12 amino acids. The CDR3 protein is CAKFRGNTEAFF. CDR3 sequence (DNA): TGTGCCAAGTTCCGAGGGAACACTGAAGCTTTCTTT.

This chain joins TRBV5-1 and TRBJ2-7; D may be TRBD1 (6 bases). The CDR3 loop spans 16 amino acids. Trimming removed 2 bases from V and 1 base from J, with 16 bases in between. CDR1 is SGHRS and CDR2 is YFSETQ in the germline V gene. The chain's CDR3 is CASSLTLDSGSYEQYF. Here the CDR3 DNA reads TGCGCCAGCAGCTTAACTCTGGACAGTGGATCCTACGAGCAGTACTTC.

The chain carries TRBV5-4 and TRBJ2-1; D may be TRBD2 (5 bases). The CDR3 sequence is 12 residues long. Trimming pared 2 bases from V and 9 bases from J, leaving 9 bases between. The V gene's germline CDR1 is SGHNT and CDR2 YYREEE (reference sequence). The CDR3 DNA sequence: TGTGCCAGCAGCTTAGCGGATGGTGAGCAGTTCTTC. Its translation is CASSLADGEQFF. Drawing the rest from reference TRBV5-4 and TRBJ2-1, the complete variable domain is ETGVTQSPTHLIKTRGQQVTLRCSSQSGHNTVSWYQQALGQGPQFIFQYYREEENGRGNFPPRFSGLQFPNYSSELNVNALELDDSALYLCASSLADGEQFFGPGTRLTVL.

V and J are TRBV2 and TRBJ2-4; D may be TRBD2 (6 bases). Germline CDR1 SNHLY, CDR2 FYNNEI. This CDR3 is 15 amino acids long. The V end was cut by 3 bases, the J end by 2 bases, with 11 bases between. CDR3 loop: CASSDRGSTKNIQYF. CDR3 coding DNA: TGTGCCAGCAGTGACCGGGGGAGTACCAAAAACATTCAGTACTTC. Variable domain in full (rest from reference TRBV2 and TRBJ2-4): EPEVTQTPSHQVTQMGQEVILRCVPISNHLYFYWYRQILGQKVEFLVSFYNNEISEKSEIFDDQFSVERPDGSNFTLKIRSTKLEDSAMYFCASSDRGSTKNIQYFGAGTRLSVL.

This rearrangement joins TRBV29-1 to TRBJ1-5; 8 bases match TRBD1. The V and J ends lost 6 bases and 2 bases, in that order; junction bases with no gene match: 0. The CDR3 has 12 amino acids. The germline gives CDR1 SQVTM, CDR2 ANQGSEA. The CDR3 loop reads CSVGQGNQPQHF. The CDR3 nucleotides read TGCAGCGTGGGACAGGGCAATCAGCCCCAGCATTTT. Full variable domain (outside the CDR3, taken from reference TRBV29-1 and TRBJ1-5): SAVISQKPSRDICQRGTSLTIQCQVDSQVTMMFWYRQQPGQSLTLIATANQGSEATYESGFVIDKFPISRPNLTFSTLTVSNMSPEDSSIYLCSVGQGNQPQHFGDGTRLSIL.